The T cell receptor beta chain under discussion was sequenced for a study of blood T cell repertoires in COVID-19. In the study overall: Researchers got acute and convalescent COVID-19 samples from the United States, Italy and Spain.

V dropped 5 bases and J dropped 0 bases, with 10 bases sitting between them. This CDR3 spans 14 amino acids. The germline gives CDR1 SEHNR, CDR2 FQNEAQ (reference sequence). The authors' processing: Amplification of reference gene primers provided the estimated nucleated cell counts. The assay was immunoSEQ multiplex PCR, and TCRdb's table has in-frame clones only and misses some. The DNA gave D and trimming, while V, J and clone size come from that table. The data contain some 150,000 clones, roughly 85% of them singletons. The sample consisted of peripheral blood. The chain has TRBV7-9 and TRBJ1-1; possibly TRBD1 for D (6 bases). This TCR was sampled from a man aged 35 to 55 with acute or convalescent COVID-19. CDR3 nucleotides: TGTGCCAGCAGCAATACAGGGTTGAACACTGAAGCTTTCTTT. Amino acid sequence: CASSNTGLNTEAFF.